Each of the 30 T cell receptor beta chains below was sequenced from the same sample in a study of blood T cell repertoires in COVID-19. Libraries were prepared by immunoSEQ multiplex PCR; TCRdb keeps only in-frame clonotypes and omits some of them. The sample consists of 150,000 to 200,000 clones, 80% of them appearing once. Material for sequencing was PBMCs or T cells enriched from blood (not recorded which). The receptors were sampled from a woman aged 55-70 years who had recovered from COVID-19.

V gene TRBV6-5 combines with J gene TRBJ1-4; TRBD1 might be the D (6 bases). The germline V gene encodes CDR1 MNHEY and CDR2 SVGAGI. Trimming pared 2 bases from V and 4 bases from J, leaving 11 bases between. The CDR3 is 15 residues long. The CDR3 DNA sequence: TGTGCCAGCAGTTACAGGGGGTTGGTTAATGAAAAACTGTTTTTT. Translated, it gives CASSYRGLVNEKLFF.

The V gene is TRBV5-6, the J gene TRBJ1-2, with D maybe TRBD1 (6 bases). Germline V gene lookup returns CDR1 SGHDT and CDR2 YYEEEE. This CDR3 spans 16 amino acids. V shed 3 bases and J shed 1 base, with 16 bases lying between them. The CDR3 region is CASSSVQGLGNYGYTF. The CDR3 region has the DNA TGTGCCAGCAGCTCCGTACAGGGATTGGGTAACTATGGCTACACCTTC.

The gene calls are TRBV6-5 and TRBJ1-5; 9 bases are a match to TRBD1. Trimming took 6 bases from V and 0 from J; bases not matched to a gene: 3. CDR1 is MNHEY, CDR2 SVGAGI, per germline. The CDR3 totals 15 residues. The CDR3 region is CASRADRGSNQPQHF. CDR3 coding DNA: TGTGCCAGCAGAGCGGACAGGGGTAGCAATCAGCCCCAGCATTTT.

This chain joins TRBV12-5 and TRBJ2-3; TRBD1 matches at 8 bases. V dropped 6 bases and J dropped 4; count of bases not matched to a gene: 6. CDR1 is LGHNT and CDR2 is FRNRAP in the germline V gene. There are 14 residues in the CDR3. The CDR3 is CASGQGASADTQYF. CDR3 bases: TGTGCTAGTGGCCAGGGGGCCAGTGCAGATACGCAGTATTTT.

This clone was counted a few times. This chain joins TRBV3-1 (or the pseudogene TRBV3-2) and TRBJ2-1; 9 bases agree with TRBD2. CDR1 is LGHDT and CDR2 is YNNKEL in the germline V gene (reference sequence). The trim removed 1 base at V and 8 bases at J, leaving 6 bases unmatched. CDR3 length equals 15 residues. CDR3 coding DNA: TGTGCCAGCAGCCAAGGAGAGCTAGCGGGGTATGAGCAGTTCTTC. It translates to CASSQGELAGYEQFF.

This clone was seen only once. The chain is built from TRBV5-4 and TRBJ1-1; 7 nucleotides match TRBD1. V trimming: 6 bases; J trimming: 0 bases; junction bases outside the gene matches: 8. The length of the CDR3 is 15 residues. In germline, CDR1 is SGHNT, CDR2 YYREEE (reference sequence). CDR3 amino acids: CASNRQGGLNTEAFF. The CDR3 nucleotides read TGTGCCAGCAACCGACAGGGTGGCCTGAACACTGAAGCTTTCTTT.

The CDR3 nucleotides read TGTGCCAGCTCACCACGCGGACATTACTCTGGAAACACCATATATTTT. This sequence encodes CASSPRGHYSGNTIYF. The chain has TRBV18 and TRBJ1-3; possibly TRBD1 for D (5 bases). The V gene lost 1 base and the J gene lost 0 bases, with 10 bases spanning the gap. Germline V gene lookup returns CDR1 KGHSH and CDR2 LQKENI. This CDR3 is 16 amino acids long.

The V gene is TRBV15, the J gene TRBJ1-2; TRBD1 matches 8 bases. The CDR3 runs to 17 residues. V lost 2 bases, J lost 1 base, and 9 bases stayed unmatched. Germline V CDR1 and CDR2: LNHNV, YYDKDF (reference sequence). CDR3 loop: CATSRPMTGDLNYGYTF. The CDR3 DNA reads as TGTGCCACCAGCAGACCTATGACAGGGGACCTTAACTATGGCTACACCTTC. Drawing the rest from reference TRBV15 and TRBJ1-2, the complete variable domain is DAMVIQNPRYQVTQFGKPVTLSCSQTLNHNVMYWYQQKSSQAPKLLFHYYDKDFNNEADTPDNFQSRRPNTSFCFLDIRSPGLGDTAMYLCATSRPMTGDLNYGYTFGSGTRLTVV.

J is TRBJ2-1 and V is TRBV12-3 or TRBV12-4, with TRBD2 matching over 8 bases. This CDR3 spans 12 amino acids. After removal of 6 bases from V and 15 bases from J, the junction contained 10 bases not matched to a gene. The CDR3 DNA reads TGTGCCAGCAGCCCGGGGACTAGTCAGCCGTTCTTC. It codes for CASSPGTSQPFF.

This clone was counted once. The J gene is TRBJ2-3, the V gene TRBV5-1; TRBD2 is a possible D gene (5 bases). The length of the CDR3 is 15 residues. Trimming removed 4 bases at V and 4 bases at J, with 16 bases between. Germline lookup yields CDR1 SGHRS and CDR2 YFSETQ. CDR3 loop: CASSGGRNRADTQYF. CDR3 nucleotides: TGCGCCAGCAGCGGAGGACGTAACCGGGCAGATACGCAGTATTTT.

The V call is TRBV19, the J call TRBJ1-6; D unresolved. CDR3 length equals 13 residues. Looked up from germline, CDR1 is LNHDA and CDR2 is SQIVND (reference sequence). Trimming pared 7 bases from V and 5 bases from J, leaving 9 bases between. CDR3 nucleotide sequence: TGTGCCAGTAAAGTCCGGGATAATTCACCCCTCCACTTT. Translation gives CASKVRDNSPLHF.

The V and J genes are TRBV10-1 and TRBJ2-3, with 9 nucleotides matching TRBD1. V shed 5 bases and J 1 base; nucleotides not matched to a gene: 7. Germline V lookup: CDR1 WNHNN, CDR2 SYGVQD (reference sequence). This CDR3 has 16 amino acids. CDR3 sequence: CASSSSQGAGTDTQYF. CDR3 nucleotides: TGCGCCAGCAGTAGCTCACAGGGGGCTGGCACAGATACGCAGTATTTT.

The CDR3, as DNA: TGCGCCAGCAGCTTACGGGTAGCGGCCACTTCAGATACGCAGTATTTT. This translates into CASSLRVAATSDTQYF. The chain uses TRBV5-1 and TRBJ2-3, with D perhaps TRBD2 (6 bases). The V and J ends lost 2 bases and 4 bases respectively, with 17 bases between them. CDR1 is SGHRS, CDR2 YFSETQ, per germline. The CDR3 loop spans 16 amino acids.

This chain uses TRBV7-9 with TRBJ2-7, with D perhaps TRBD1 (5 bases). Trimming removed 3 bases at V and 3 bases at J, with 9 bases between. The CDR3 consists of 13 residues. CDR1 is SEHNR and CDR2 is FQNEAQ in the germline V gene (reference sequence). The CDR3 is CASSFQGGYEQYF. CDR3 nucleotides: TGTGCCAGCAGCTTTCAGGGTGGCTACGAGCAGTACTTC.

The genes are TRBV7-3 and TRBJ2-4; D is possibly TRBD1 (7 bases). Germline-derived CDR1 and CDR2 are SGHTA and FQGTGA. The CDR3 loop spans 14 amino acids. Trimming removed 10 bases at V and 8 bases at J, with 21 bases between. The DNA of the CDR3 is TGTGCCACCTCGCCCGGGGGACAGCCCGACATTCAGTACTTC. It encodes CATSPGGQPDIQYF.

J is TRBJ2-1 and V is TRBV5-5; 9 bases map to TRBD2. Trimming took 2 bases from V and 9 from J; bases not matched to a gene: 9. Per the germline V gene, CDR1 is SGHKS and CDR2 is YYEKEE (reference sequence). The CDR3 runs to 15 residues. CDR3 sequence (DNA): TGTGCCAGCAGCTTATTTGACCTAGCGGGGTCTGAGCAGTTCTTC. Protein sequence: CASSLFDLAGSEQFF.

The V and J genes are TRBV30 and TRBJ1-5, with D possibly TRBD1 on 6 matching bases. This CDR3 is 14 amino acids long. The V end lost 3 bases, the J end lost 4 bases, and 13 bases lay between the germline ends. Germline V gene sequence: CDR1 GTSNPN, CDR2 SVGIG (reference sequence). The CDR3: CAWSLPQGNQPQHF. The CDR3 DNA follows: TGTGCCTGGAGCTTACCCCAGGGGAATCAGCCCCAGCATTTT.

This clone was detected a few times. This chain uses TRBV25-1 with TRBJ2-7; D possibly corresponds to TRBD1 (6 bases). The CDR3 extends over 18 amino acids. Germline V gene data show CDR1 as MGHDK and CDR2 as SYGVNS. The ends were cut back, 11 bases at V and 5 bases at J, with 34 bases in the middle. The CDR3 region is CAPHRAQGPDVLENEQYF. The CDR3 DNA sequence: TGTGCCCCCCATAGGGCTCAGGGGCCCGATGTGCTGGAGAACGAGCAGTACTTC.

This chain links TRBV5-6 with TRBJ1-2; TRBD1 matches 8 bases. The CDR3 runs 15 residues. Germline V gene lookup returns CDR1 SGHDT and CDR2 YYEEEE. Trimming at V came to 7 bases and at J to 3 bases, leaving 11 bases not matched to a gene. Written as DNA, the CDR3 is TGTGCCAGCTCTAGACAGGGGTTATACGACTATGGCTACACCTTC. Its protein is CASSRQGLYDYGYTF.

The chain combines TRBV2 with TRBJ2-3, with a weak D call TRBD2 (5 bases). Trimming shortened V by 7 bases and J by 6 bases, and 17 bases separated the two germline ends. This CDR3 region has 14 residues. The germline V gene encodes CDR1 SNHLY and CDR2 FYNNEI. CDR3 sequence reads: CASTLGGSGDTQYF. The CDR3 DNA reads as TGTGCCAGCACCTTGGGCGGGTCGGGGGATACGCAGTATTTT.

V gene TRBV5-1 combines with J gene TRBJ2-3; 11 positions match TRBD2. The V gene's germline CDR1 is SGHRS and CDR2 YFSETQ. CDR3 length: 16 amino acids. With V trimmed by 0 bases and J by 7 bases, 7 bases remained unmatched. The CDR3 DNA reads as TGCGCCAGCAGCTTGGATCTAGCGGGGGGTGGAAATACGCAGTATTTT. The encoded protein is CASSLDLAGGGNTQYF.

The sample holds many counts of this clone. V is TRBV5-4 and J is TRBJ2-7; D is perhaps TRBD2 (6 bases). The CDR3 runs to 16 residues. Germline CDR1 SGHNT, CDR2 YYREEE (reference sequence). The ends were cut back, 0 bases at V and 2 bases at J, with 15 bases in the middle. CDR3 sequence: CASSLEAGLDAYEQYF. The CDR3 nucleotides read TGTGCCAGCAGCTTGGAAGCGGGTCTAGATGCCTACGAGCAGTACTTC.

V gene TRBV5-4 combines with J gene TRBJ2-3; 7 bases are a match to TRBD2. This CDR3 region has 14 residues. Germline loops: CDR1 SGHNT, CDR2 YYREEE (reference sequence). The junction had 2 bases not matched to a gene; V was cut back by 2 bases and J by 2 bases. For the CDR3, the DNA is TGTGCCAGCAGCTTAGGGACTATCACAGATACGCAGTATTTT. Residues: CASSLGTITDTQYF.

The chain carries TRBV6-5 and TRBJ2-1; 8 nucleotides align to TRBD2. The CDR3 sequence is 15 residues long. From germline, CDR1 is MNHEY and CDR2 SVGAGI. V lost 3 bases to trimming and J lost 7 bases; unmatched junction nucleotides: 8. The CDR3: CASSYTGGENNEQFF. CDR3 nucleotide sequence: TGTGCCAGCAGTTATACGGGGGGGGAGAATAATGAGCAGTTCTTC.

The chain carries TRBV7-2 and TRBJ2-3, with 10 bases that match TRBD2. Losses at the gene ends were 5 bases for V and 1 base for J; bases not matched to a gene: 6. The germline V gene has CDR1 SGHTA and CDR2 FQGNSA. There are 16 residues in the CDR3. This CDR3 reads CASSLIAGGGTDTQYF. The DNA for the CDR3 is TGTGCCAGCAGCCTAATAGCGGGGGGCGGCACAGATACGCAGTATTTT.

CDR3: CATSEPGTDTQYF. In nucleotides, the CDR3 is TGTGCCACCAGTGAGCCGGGGACAGATACGCAGTATTTT. The V call is TRBV24-1, the J call TRBJ2-3, with D maybe TRBD2 (5 bases). The V and J ends lost 4 bases and 3 bases respectively, with 7 bases between them. Germline-derived CDR1 and CDR2 are KGHDR and SFDVKD. This CDR3 has 13 amino acids.

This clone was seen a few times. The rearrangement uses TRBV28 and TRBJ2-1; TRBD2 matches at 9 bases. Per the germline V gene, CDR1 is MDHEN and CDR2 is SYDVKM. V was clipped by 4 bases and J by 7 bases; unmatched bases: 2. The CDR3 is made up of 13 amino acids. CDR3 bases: TGTGCCAGCAGTTCAAGCGGGGGGAATGAGCAGTTCTTC. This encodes CASSSSGGNEQFF. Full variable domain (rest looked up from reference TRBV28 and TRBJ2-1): DVKVTQSSRYLVKRTGEKVFLECVQDMDHENMFWYRQDPGLGLRLIYFSYDVKMKEKGDIPEGYSVSREKKERFSLILESASTNQTSMYLCASSSSGGNEQFFGPGTRLTVL.

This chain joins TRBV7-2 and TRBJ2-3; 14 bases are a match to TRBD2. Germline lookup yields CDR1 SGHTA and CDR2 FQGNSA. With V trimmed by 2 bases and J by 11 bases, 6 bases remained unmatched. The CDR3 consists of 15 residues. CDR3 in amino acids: CASSLTGTSGGKQYF. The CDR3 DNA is TGTGCCAGCAGCTTAACCGGGACTAGCGGGGGAAAGCAGTATTTT.

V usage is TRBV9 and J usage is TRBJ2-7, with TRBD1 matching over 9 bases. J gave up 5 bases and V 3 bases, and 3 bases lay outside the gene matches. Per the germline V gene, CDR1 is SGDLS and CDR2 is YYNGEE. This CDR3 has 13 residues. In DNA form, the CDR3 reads TGTGCCAGCAGCGAGCGGGACAGGGACGAGCAGTACTTC. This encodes CASSERDRDEQYF.

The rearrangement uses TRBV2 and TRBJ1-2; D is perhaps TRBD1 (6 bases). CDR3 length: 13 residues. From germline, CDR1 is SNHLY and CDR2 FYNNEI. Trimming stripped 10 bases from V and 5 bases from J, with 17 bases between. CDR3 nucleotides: TGTGCCATACACGTGGACAGCACATATGGCTACACCTTC. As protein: CAIHVDSTYGYTF.